This T cell receptor (beta chain) was obtained from a study of cytomegalovirus exposure and HLA in healthy donors. With V trimmed by 4 bases and J by 8 bases, 8 bases remained unmatched. The CDR3 is made up of 15 amino acids. Germline loops: CDR1 MNHNS, CDR2 SASEGT. Sequencing used immunoSEQ multiplex PCR; TCRdb keeps in-frame clones, though not all of them. The data hold hundreds of thousands of clones, with around 86% observed a single time. Sequenced: PBMCs. This TCR came from a woman aged 18-35 years in good health and CMV-seropositive. This rearrangement joins TRBV6-1 to TRBJ2-1; TRBD2 matches 10 bases. The CDR3 region is CASSASSSGRYEQFF. In nucleotides, the CDR3 is TGTGCCAGCAGTGCGTCGTCTAGCGGGAGATATGAGCAGTTCTTC.